This TCR beta chain was found in a study of T-cell reconstitution after alpha-beta-depleted transplantation in children (dated by TCRdb to 2016 to 2017). Regarding the complete study: Using TCR repertoire profiling, the study quantitatively followed how T-cell immune reconstitution unfolded in children after TCRalphabeta/CD19-depleted allogeneic hematopoietic cell transplantation. The study at large found these results: In some patients, the high TCRbeta diversity seen at day 60 was put down to recipient T cells and intrathymic progenitors that had survived conditioning. Apparently early alphabetaT-cell count recovery about two months after transplant reportedly relied on only several hundred rapidly expanded clones derived from non-depleted graft cells. Over the following months the frequencies of hyperexpanded clones went down, and after one year T-cell counts and TCRbeta diversity were mostly credited to newly produced T cells.

Notes on this clonotype: No antigen is known for it. This sequence may be a read error, since a much larger clone differs from it by one base.

According to the germline V gene (reference sequence), CDR1 reads WNHNN and CDR2 reads SYGVQD. Including the terminal cysteine and phenylalanine, the CDR3 comprises 18 residues. Only the CDR3 part of the read is kept: 54 bases, read in frame from the first base. Unmatched junction bases come to 11, with V trimmed by 0 bases and J by 2 bases. The receptor library was made with PCR. TCRdb records Illumina HiSeq 2500 as the sequencer. TCR library preparation used molecular barcoding, with unique molecular identifiers applied to normalize quantification of the TCRbeta repertoire. TCRdb trimmed the raw reads at Q25, called clones with MiXCR and kept productive beta chains. A single entry per CDR3 protein holds the most common genes and DNA from its merged rows. Here the sample has over 450,000 distinct CDR3 sequences; about 10% occur a single time. Of the sample, just over 2% falls within the top ten clones.

The treatment or condition label of this sample denotes: allogeneic hematopoietic cell transplantation with graft depleted of TCRalphabeta T cells and CD19 B cells. Transplant recipients were children who received TCRalphabeta/CD19-depleted allogeneic hematopoietic cell grafts. The material sequenced was PBMCs, taken before TCRalphabeta/CD19-depleted stem cell transplant. This receptor was identified in a child younger than 10 with inherited bone marrow failure, due to receive a stem cell transplant. The sequence is built from TRBV10-1 and TRBJ2-3, and 7 bases in between align with TRBD2. The DNA sequence is given as TGCGCCAGCAGTGAGTCCGAGCGGGGAACAACTAACACAGATACGCAGTATTTT. Its translation reads: CASSESERGTTNTDTQYF.